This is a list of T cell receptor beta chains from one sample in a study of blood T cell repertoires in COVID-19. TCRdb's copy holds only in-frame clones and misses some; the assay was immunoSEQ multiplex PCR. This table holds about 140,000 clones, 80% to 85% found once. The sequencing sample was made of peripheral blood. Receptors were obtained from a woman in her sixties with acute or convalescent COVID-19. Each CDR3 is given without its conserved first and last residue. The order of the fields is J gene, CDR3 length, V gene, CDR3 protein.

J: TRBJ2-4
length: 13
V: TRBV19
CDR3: ASREGAVAKNIQY

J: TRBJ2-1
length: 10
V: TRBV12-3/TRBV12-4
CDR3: ASHTIGNEQF

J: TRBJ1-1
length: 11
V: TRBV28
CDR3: ASRGTANTEAF

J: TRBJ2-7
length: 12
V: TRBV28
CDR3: ASATAGGAYEQY

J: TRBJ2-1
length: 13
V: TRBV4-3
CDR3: ASSQDSGTYNEQF

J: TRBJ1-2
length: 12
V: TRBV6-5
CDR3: ASSYSISDYGYT

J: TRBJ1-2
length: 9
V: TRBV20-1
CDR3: SAREDYGYT

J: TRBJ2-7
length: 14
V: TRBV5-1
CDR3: ASSLGASVSSYEQY

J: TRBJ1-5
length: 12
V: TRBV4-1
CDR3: ASSHGTVGLPQH

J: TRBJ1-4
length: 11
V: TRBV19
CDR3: ASSIDQGGSLF

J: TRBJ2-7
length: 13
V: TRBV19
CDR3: ASSPGQGISYEQY

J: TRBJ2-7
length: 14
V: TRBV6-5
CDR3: ASSSGGWDRTYEQY

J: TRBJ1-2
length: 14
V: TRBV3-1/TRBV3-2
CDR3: ASSQDYRGSGYGYT

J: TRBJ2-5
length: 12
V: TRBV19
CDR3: ASSIESRGGTQY

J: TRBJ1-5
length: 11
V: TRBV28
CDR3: ASRRGGNQPQH

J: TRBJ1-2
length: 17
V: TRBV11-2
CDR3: ASSSPKGGLGTGYYGYT

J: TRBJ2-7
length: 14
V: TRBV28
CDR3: ASSSPGTSGSYEQY

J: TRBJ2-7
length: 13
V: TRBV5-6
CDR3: ASSLGTGTHYEQY

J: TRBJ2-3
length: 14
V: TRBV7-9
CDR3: ASSFGLAGSTDTQY

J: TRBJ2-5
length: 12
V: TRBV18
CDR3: ASSPQGVQETQY

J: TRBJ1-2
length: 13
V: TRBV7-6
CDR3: ASSSLQAPNYGYT